Listed here are 5 T cell receptor beta chains from one sample, sequenced in a study of T cell repertoires in cytomegalovirus infection. From the reads, TCRdb called clonotypes with MiXCR, one entry per CDR3 protein. Among about 400,000 distinct CDR3 sequences, roughly 34% were seen once, and the ten largest hold about 14%. No cognate antigen is known for these TCRs. Sequenced material: cultured PBMCs, taken from culture after CMV antigen stimulation. These receptors originate from a human donor in good health (CMV status not recorded). Some clones in this sample may be carry-over from other donors' samples.

This chain links TRBV28 with TRBJ2-7; the D gene is possibly TRBD2 (5 bases). The germline V gene has CDR1 MDHEN and CDR2 SYDVKM. The CDR3 is 15 amino acids. V was cut by 1 base and J by 1 base, with 11 bases left in between. The chain's CDR3 is CASSLYSRRSYEQYF. In nucleotides, the CDR3 is TGTGCCAGCAGTTTATATTCGCGGAGGTCCTACGAGCAGTACTTC.

This chain joins TRBV6-2 or TRBV6-3 and TRBJ2-1; D gene unclear. The CDR3 is 11 amino acids. Germline V gene data show CDR1 as MNHEY and CDR2 as SVGEGT. The DNA of the CDR3 is TGTGCTTACGGTTCCTACAATGAGCAGTTCTTC. This sequence encodes CAYGSYNEQFF.

This clonotype was picked up a small number of times. V gene TRBV28 combines with J gene TRBJ1-3; perhaps TRBD1 as D (5 bases). The germline CDR1 and CDR2 sequences are MDHEN and SYDVKM. Trimming took 4 bases from V and 1 from J, leaving 17 bases between them. The CDR3 has 17 amino acids. The CDR3 sequence: CASSSLQGLGSGNTIYF. As DNA, the CDR3 is TGTGCCAGCAGTTCCCTCCAGGGCTTGGGGTCTGGAAACACCATATATTTT. The full variable domain, with the rest looked up from reference TRBV28 and TRBJ1-3, is DVKVTQSSRYLVKRTGEKVFLECVQDMDHENMFWYRQDPGLGLRLIYFSYDVKMKEKGDIPEGYSVSREKKERFSLILESASTNQTSMYLCASSSLQGLGSGNTIYFGEGSWLTVV.

The CDR3 sequence is CASSGRTGEYTGELFF. CDR3 sequence (DNA): TGCGCCAGCAGCGGCAGGACAGGGGAGTACACCGGGGAGCTGTTTTTT. The V call is TRBV5-1, the J call TRBJ2-2, with TRBD1 identical over 9 bases. V lost 4 bases and J lost 3; bases outside the gene matches: 7. CDR1 and CDR2 (germline): SGHRS, YFSETQ. The CDR3 loop spans 16 amino acids.

This clonotype has more than one count but fewer than ten. This rearrangement joins TRBV24-1 to TRBJ2-3; D perhaps matches TRBD2 (6 bases). CDR1 is KGHDR, CDR2 SFDVKD, per germline. CDR3 length: 16 residues. The V gene lost 1 base and the J gene lost 1 base, with 11 bases spanning the gap. The CDR3 sequence is CATSDLIGSGTDTQYF. In DNA, the CDR3 is TGTGCCACCAGTGATTTAATCGGGAGCGGCACAGATACGCAGTATTTT.